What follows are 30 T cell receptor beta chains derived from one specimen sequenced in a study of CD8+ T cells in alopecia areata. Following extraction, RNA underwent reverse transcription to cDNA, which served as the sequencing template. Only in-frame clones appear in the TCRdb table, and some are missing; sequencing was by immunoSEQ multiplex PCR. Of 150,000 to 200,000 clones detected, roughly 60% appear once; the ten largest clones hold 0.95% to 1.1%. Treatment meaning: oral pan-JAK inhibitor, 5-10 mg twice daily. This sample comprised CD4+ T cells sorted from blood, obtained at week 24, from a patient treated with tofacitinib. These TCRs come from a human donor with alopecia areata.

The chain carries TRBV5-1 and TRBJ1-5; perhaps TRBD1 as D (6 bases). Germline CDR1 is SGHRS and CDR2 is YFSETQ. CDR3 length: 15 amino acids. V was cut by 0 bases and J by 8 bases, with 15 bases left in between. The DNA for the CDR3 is TGCGCCAGCAGCTTGGCAGGGGAGTCGGTAGAGCCCCAGCATTTT. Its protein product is CASSLAGESVEPQHF.

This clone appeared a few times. The CDR3 nucleotides read TGTGCCAGCAGCTTACTAAGCAGCGCTGCCGGGGAGCTGTTTTTT. Encoded protein: CASSLLSSAAGELFF. V and J are TRBV7-9 and TRBJ2-2; D not certain. Germline lookup yields CDR1 SEHNR and CDR2 FQNEAQ (reference sequence). The CDR3 sequence is 15 residues long. The ends were cut back, 2 bases at V and 6 bases at J, with 13 bases in the middle.

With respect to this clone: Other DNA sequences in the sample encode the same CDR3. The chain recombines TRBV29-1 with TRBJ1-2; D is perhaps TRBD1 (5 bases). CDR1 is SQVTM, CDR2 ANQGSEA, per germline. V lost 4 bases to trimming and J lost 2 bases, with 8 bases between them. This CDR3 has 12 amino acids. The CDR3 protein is CSVGGGNYGYTF. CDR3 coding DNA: TGCAGCGTTGGTGGGGGGAACTATGGCTACACCTTC.

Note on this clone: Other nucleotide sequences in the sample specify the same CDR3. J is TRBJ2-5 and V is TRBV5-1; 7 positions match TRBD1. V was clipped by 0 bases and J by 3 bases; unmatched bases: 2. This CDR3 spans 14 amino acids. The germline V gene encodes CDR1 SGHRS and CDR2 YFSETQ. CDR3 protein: CASSLDTGEETQYF. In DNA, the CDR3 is TGCGCCAGCAGCTTGGACACAGGGGAAGAGACCCAGTACTTC. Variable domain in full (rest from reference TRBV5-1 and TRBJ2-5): KAGVTQTPRYLIKTRGQQVTLSCSPISGHRSVSWYQQTPGQGLQFLFEYFSETQRNKGNFPGRFSGRQFSNSRSEMNVSTLELGDSALYLCASSLDTGEETQYFGPGTRLLVL.

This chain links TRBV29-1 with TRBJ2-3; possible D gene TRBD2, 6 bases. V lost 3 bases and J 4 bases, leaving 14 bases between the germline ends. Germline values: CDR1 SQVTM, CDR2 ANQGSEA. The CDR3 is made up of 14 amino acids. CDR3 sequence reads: CSVDLAPTADTQYF. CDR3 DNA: TGCAGCGTTGATCTAGCGCCGACCGCAGATACGCAGTATTTT.

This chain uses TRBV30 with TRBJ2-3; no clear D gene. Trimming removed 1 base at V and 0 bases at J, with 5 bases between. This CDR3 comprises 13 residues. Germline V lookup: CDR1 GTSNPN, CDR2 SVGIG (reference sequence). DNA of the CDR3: TGTGCCTGGAGTGAGGGTAGCACAGATACGCAGTATTTT. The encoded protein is CAWSEGSTDTQYF.

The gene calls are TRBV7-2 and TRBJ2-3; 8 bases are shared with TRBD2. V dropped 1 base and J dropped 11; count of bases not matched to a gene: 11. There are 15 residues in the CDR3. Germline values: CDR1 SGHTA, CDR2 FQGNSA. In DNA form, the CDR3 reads TGTGCCAGCAGCTTAGTATCGGTTCCCGCGGGGGGGCAGTATTTT. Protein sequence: CASSLVSVPAGGQYF.

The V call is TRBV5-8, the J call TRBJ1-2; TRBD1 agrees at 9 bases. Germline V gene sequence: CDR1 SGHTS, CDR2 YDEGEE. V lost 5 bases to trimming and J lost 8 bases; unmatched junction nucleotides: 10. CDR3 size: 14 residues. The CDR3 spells CASRQAGTGPGYTF. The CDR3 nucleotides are TGTGCCAGCAGGCAAGCCGGGACAGGGCCCGGCTACACCTTC.

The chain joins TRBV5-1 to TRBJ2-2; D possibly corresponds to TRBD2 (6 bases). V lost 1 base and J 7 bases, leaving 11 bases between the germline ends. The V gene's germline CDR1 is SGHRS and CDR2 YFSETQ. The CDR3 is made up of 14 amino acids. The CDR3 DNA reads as TGCGCCAGCAGCTTGCACATGGGAGGCGGGGAGCTGTTTTTT. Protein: CASSLHMGGGELFF. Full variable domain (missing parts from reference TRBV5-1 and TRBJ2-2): KAGVTQTPRYLIKTRGQQVTLSCSPISGHRSVSWYQQTPGQGLQFLFEYFSETQRNKGNFPGRFSGRQFSNSRSEMNVSTLELGDSALYLCASSLHMGGGELFFGEGSRLTVL.

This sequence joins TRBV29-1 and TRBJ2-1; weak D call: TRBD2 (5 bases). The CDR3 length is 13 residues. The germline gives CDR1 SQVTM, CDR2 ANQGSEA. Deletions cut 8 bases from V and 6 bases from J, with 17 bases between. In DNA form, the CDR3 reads TGCAGCTCGTCGGACCCGGGGAGCAATGAGCAGTTCTTC. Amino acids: CSSSDPGSNEQFF.

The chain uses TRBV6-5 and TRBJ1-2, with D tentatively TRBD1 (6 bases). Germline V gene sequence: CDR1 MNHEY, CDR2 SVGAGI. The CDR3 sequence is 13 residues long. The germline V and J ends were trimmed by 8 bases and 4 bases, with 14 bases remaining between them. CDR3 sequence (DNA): TGTGCCAGCCATAACAGGGAAGCCTATGGCTACACCTTC. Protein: CASHNREAYGYTF.

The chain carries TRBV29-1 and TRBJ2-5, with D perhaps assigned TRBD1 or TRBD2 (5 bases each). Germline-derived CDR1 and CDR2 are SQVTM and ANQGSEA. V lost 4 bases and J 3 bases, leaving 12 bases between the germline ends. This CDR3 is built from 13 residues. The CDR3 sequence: CSVGQGPKETQYF. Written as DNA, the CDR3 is TGCAGCGTTGGGCAGGGACCGAAAGAGACCCAGTACTTC.

The CDR3 nucleotides read TGTGCCAGCGGCTACGAGCAGTACTTC. This gives the protein CASGYEQYF. This rearrangement joins TRBV6-5 to TRBJ2-7; D is uncertain. This CDR3 contains 9 residues. Trimming left V 8 bases short and J 3 bases short, with 2 bases between. Germline lookup yields CDR1 MNHEY and CDR2 SVGAGI.

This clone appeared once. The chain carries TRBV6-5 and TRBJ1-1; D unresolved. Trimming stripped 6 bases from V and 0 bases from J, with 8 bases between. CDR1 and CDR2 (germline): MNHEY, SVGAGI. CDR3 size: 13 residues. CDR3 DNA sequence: TGTGCCAGCAGCCAGGATTTGAACACTGAAGCTTTCTTT. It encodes CASSQDLNTEAFF.

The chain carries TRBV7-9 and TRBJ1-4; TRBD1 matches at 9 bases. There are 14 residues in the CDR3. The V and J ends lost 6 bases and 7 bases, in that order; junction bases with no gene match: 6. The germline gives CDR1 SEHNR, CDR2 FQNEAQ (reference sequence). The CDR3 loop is CASSQDRGAEKLFF. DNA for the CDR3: TGTGCCAGCAGTCAGGACAGGGGAGCTGAAAAACTGTTTTTT.

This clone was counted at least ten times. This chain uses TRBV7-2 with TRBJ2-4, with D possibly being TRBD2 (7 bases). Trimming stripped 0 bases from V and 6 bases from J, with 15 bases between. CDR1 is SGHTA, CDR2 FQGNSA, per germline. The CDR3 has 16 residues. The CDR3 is CASSLAGRRGRNIQYF. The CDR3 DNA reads TGTGCCAGCAGCTTAGCGGGTAGGCGGGGGCGAAACATTCAGTACTTC.

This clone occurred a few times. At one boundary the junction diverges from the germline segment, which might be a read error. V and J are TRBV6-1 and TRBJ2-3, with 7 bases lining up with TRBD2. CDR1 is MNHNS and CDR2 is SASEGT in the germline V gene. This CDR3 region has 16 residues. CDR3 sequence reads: CASREDAGVWTDTQYF. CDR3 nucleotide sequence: TGTGCCAGCAGGGAAGATGCGGGGGTTTGGACAGATACGCAGTATTTT.

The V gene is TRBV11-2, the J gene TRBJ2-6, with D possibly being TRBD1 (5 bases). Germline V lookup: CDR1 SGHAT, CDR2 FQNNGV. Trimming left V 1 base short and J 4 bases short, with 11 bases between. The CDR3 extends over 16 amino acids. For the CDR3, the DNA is TGTGCCAGCAGCTTAGGGGGCGCAGAAGGGGCCAACGTCCTGACTTTC. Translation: CASSLGGAEGANVLTF. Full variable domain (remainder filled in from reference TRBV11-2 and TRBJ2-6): EAGVAQSPRYKIIEKRQSVAFWCNPISGHATLYWYQQILGQGPKLLIQFQNNGVVDDSQLPKDRFSAERLKGVDSTLKIQPAKLEDSAVYLCASSLGGAEGANVLTFGAGSRLTVL.

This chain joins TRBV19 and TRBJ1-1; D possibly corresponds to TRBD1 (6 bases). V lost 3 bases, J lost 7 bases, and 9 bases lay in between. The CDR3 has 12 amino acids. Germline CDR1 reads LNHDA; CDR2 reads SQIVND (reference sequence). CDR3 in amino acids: CASSIQGGEAFF. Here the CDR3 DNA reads TGTGCCAGTAGTATTCAAGGGGGTGAAGCTTTCTTT. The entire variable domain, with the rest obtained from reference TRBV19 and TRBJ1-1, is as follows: DGGITQSPKYLFRKEGQNVTLSCEQNLNHDAMYWYRQDPGQGLRLIYYSQIVNDFQKGDIAEGYSVSREKKESFPLTVTSAQKNPTAFYLCASSIQGGEAFFGQGTRLTVV.

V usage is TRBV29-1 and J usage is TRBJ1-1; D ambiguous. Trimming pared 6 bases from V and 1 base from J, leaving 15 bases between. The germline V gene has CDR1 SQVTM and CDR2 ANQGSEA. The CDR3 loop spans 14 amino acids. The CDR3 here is CSVAPGPENTEAFF. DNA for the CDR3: TGCAGCGTGGCACCGGGCCCCGAGAACACTGAAGCTTTCTTT.

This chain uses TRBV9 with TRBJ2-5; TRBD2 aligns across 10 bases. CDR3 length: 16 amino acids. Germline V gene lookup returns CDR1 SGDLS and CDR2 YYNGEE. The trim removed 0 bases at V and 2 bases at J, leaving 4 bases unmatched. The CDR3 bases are TGTGCCAGCAGCGTAGGAGCGGGGGGGAATCAAGAGACCCAGTACTTC. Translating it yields CASSVGAGGNQETQYF.

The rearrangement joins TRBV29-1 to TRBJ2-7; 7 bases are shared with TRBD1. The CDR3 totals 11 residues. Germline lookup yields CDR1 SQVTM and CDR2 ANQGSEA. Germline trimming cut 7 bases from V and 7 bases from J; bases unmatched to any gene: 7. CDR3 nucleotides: TGCAGCGCCCAGACAGGGCAGGAGCAGTACTTC. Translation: CSAQTGQEQYF.

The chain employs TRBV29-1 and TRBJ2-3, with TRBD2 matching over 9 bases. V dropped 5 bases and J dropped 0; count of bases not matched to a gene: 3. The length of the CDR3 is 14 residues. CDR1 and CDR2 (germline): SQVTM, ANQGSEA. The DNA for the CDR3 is TGCAGCGTTAAACTAGCGGGTAGCACAGATACGCAGTATTTT. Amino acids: CSVKLAGSTDTQYF.

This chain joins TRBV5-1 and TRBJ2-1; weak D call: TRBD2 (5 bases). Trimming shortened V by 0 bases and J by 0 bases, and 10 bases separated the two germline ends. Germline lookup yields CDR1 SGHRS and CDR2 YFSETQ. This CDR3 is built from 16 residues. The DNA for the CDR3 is TGCGCCAGCAGCTTGGCCGGGGAGAGCTCCTACAATGAGCAGTTCTTC. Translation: CASSLAGESSYNEQFF. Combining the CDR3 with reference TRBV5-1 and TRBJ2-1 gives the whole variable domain KAGVTQTPRYLIKTRGQQVTLSCSPISGHRSVSWYQQTPGQGLQFLFEYFSETQRNKGNFPGRFSGRQFSNSRSEMNVSTLELGDSALYLCASSLAGESSYNEQFFGPGTRLTVL.

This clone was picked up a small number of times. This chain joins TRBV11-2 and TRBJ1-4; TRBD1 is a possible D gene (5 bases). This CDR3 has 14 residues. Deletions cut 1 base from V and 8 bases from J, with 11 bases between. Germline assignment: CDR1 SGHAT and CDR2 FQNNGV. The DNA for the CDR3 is TGTGCCAGCAGCTTAGGGCCAGGGACGGAAAAACTGTTTTTT. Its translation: CASSLGPGTEKLFF.

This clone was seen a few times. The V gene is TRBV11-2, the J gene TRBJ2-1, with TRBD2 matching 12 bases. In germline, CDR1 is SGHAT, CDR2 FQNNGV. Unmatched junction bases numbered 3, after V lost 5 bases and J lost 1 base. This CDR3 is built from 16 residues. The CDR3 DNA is TGTGCCAGCAGCCGGACTAGCGGGGCATCCTACAATGAGCAGTTCTTC. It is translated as CASSRTSGASYNEQFF. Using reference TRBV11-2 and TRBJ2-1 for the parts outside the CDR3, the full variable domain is EAGVAQSPRYKIIEKRQSVAFWCNPISGHATLYWYQQILGQGPKLLIQFQNNGVVDDSQLPKDRFSAERLKGVDSTLKIQPAKLEDSAVYLCASSRTSGASYNEQFFGPGTRLTVL.

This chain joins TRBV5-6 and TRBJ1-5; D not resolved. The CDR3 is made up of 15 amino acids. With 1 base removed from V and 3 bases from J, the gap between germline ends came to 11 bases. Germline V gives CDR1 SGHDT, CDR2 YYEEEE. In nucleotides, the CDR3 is TGTGCCAGCAGCTTGCGGACGGTGCCCAATCAGCCCCAGCATTTT. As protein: CASSLRTVPNQPQHF.

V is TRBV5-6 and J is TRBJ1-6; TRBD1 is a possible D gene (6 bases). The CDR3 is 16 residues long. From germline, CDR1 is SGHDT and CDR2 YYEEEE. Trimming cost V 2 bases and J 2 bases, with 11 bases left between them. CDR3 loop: CASSFGQLAYNSPLHF. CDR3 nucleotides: TGTGCCAGCAGCTTCGGACAGCTCGCCTATAATTCACCCCTCCACTTT. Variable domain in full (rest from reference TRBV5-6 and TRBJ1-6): DAGVTQSPTHLIKTRGQQVTLRCSPKSGHDTVSWYQQALGQGPQFIFQYYEEEERQRGNFPDRFSGHQFPNYSSELNVNALLLGDSALYLCASSFGQLAYNSPLHFGNGTRLTVT.

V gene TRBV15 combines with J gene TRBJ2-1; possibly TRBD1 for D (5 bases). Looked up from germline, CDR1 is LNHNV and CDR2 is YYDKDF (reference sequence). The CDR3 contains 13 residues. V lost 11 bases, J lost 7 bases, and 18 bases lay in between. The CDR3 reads CASGRANGNEQFF. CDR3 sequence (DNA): TGTGCCTCCGGCAGGGCGAACGGGAATGAGCAGTTCTTC.

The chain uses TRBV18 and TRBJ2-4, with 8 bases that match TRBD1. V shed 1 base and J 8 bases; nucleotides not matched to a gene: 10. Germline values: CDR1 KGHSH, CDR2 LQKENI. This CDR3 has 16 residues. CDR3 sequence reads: CASSPLTTGTGDIQYF. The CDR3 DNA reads TGTGCCAGCTCACCACTAACCACAGGGACAGGTGACATTCAGTACTTC.